This TCR beta chain was profiled in a study of control samples from healthy donors and cancer patients (TCRdb year 2020). Libraries were made using the immunoSEQ multiplex PCR assay. TCRdb obtained this table from immuneACCESS and retained in-frame rearrangements with V and J assigned. These tables miss some clones; where compared with another copy, unresolved V genes account for less than half of the shortfall, and the remainder is unexplained. Here the sample has 98,000 or so clones; 75% to 85% occur a single time. The leading ten clones occupy roughly a tenth of the sample. Comment on this clone: It lacks a known antigen. Base qualities are not recorded, but no much larger clone differs from it by a single base.

From cysteine to phenylalanine, the CDR3 is 16 amino acids long. The retained sequence is limited to the CDR3, 48 bases, with the frame set at the first base. The germline V gene (reference sequence) gives CDR1 as MNHEY and CDR2 as SMNVEV. Germline trimming amounts to 6 bases on V and 4 bases on J, with 11 as the count of junction bases outside the gene matches. Sequences were obtained from blood. The chain employs TRBV27 and TRBJ2-5; 10 nucleotides in the junction match TRBD1. The TCR sequence derives from a woman younger than 45 in good health. The nucleotide sequence reads TGTGCCAGCAGCCTAGGTGGGACAGGGGTCACAGAGACCCAGTACTTC. Its amino acids are CASSLGGTGVTETQYF.